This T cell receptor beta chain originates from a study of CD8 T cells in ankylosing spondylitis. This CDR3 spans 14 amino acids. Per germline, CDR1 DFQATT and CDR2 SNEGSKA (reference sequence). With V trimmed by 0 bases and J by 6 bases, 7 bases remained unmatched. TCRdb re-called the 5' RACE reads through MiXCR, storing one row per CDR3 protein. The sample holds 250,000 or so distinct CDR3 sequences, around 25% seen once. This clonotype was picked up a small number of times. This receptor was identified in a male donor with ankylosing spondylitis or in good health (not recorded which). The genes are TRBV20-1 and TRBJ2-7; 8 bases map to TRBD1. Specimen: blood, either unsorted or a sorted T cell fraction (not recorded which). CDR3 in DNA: TGCAGTGCTAGAGAAACAGGGGGAACGGGCGAGCAGTACTTC. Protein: CSARETGGTGEQYF.